Shown below are 13 T cell receptor beta chains from a single sample sequenced in a study of blood T cell repertoires in COVID-19. Sequenced by immunoSEQ multiplex PCR; TCRdb stores in-frame clones only, minus some. The repertoire consists of roughly 150,000 clones, with about nine tenths occurring once and the leading ten covering about 5.7%. Sequences were obtained from peripheral blood. The source is a man older than 75 with acute or convalescent COVID-19.

The J gene is TRBJ2-1, the V gene TRBV7-2, with 8 positions matching TRBD2. Germline lookup yields CDR1 SGHTA and CDR2 FQGNSA. Trimming at V came to 2 bases and at J to 5 bases, leaving 8 bases not matched to a gene. CDR3 length: 16 amino acids. CDR3 coding DNA: TGTGCCAGCAGCTTACTGCCAGCGGGAGTTCACAATGAGCAGTTCTTC. This translates into CASSLLPAGVHNEQFF.

The V and J genes are TRBV4-2 and TRBJ2-2; 7 positions match TRBD1. This CDR3 has 16 residues. The junction had 4 bases not matched to a gene; V was cut back by 0 bases and J by 3 bases. Germline CDR1 reads LGHNA; CDR2 reads YNFKEQ. CDR3 bases: TGTGCCAGCAGCCAAGAGGGGACAGAGTACACCGGGGAGCTGTTTTTT. Protein sequence: CASSQEGTEYTGELFF.

The chain couples TRBV2 to TRBJ2-5; maybe TRBD2 (6 bases). Germline V gene sequence: CDR1 SNHLY, CDR2 FYNNEI. Trimming removed 1 base at V and 6 bases at J, with 15 bases between. The CDR3 is 15 amino acids. CDR3 sequence reads: CASSEGERGKKTQYF. The CDR3 bases are TGTGCCAGCAGTGAAGGTGAACGGGGGAAGAAGACCCAGTACTTC.

The CDR3 loop is CASSMTDYEQYF. The CDR3 nucleotides read TGTGCCAGCAGCATGACAGATTACGAGCAGTACTTC. The genes are TRBV7-2 and TRBJ2-7; D may be TRBD1 (5 bases). This CDR3 spans 12 amino acids. V was shortened by 5 bases and J by 4 bases, with 9 bases between the two germline ends. Germline V gene sequence: CDR1 SGHTA, CDR2 FQGNSA.

The rearrangement uses TRBV19 and TRBJ1-2, with D unclear. The ends were cut back, 1 base at V and 8 bases at J, with 11 bases in the middle. The CDR3 is 13 amino acids. CDR1 LNHDA and CDR2 SQIVND come from the germline V gene (reference sequence). CDR3 amino acids: CASSIGGRSGYTF. CDR3 nucleotides: TGTGCCAGTAGTATAGGCGGGCGGTCCGGCTACACCTTC.

This chain joins TRBV5-1 and TRBJ1-1; unclear D gene. CDR1 and CDR2 (germline): SGHRS, YFSETQ. Deletions cut 2 bases from V and 8 bases from J, with 10 bases between. This CDR3 spans 12 amino acids. CDR3 in DNA: TGCGCCAGCAGCTTATTCGGCGGGGAAGCTTTCTTT. Protein: CASSLFGGEAFF.

This rearrangement joins TRBV3-1 (or the pseudogene TRBV3-2) to TRBJ2-7; 8 bases map to TRBD1. Germline-derived CDR1 and CDR2 are LGHDT and YNNKEL (reference sequence). The CDR3 is 14 amino acids. The V and J ends lost 4 bases and 6 bases, in that order; junction bases with no gene match: 8. The CDR3: CASSLGQAELEQYF. In DNA, the CDR3 is TGTGCCAGCAGCCTGGGACAGGCGGAGCTCGAGCAGTACTTC.

This chain connects TRBV19 to TRBJ2-7, with D possibly matching TRBD1 (6 bases). The V end lost 3 bases, the J end lost 7 bases, and 16 bases lay between the germline ends. Germline lookup yields CDR1 LNHDA and CDR2 SQIVND (reference sequence). This CDR3 has 14 amino acids. The CDR3 bases are TGTGCCAGTAGTATTGTCCAGGGGAAAGGTGAGCAGTACTTC. As protein: CASSIVQGKGEQYF.

J is TRBJ2-7 and V is TRBV19; TRBD2 matches at 14 bases. The trim removed 4 bases at V and 4 bases at J, leaving 6 bases unmatched. This CDR3 has 16 amino acids. The germline gives CDR1 LNHDA, CDR2 SQIVND (reference sequence). Written as DNA, the CDR3 is TGTGCCAGTAGTACCCGCGGGACTAGCGGGGGATACGAGCAGTACTTC. Translated, it gives CASSTRGTSGGYEQYF.

J is TRBJ2-5 and V is TRBV18; TRBD1 might be the D (6 bases). Trimming took 6 bases from V and 7 from J, leaving 21 bases between them. CDR3 length: 15 amino acids. Per germline, CDR1 KGHSH and CDR2 LQKENI. The CDR3 loop reads CASSPNQGPQGTQYF. In DNA, the CDR3 is TGTGCCAGCTCGCCAAATCAGGGGCCTCAGGGGACCCAGTACTTC.

The rearrangement links TRBV11-2 to TRBJ1-2; 12 positions agree with TRBD1. Trimming took 6 bases from V and 2 from J; bases not matched to a gene: 10. The CDR3 length is 17 residues. Germline CDR1 is SGHAT and CDR2 is FQNNGV. As DNA, the CDR3 is TGTGCCAGCAGACCCGGGACAGGGGGCGGTAAGAACTATGGCTACACCTTC. Its protein product is CASRPGTGGGKNYGYTF.

The chain is built from TRBV19 and TRBJ1-3; 7 bases line up with TRBD1. Trimming at V came to 7 bases and at J to 3 bases, leaving 9 bases not matched to a gene. This CDR3 spans 15 amino acids. Germline V gene lookup returns CDR1 LNHDA and CDR2 SQIVND (reference sequence). The CDR3 loop is CASTMDRLHGNTIYF. Here the CDR3 DNA reads TGTGCCAGTACTATGGACAGGCTCCATGGAAACACCATATATTTT.

This chain joins TRBV19 and TRBJ1-6; tentative D call: TRBD1 (5 bases). Germline CDR1 and CDR2: LNHDA and SQIVND (reference sequence). Trimming removed 3 bases from V and 7 bases from J, with 10 bases in between. The CDR3 is made up of 14 amino acids. This CDR3 is CASSMKGKNSPLHF. DNA of the CDR3: TGTGCCAGTAGTATGAAGGGGAAAAATTCACCCCTCCACTTT. Filled out from reference TRBV19 and TRBJ1-6, the complete variable domain reads DGGITQSPKYLFRKEGQNVTLSCEQNLNHDAMYWYRQDPGQGLRLIYYSQIVNDFQKGDIAEGYSVSREKKESFPLTVTSAQKNPTAFYLCASSMKGKNSPLHFGNGTRLTVT.